This T cell receptor (beta chain) was identified during a study of patients and donors after allogeneic stem cell transplantation. The CDR3 totals 13 residues. V shed 3 bases and J shed 3 bases, with 12 bases lying between them. CDR1 is DFQATT, CDR2 SNEGSKA, per germline (reference sequence). TCRdb analysed the RT-PCR reads with MiXCR anew, one entry per CDR3 protein. The table shows roughly 940,000 distinct CDR3 sequences, with 18% occurring only once. The receptor's source is a human donor who was either an allogeneic HSCT recipient or a stem cell or donor lymphocyte infusion donor (not recorded which). It is not recorded whose cells these are; they may come from a transplant donor. The sample comprised blood, either unsorted or a sorted T cell fraction (not recorded which). V usage is TRBV20-1 and J usage is TRBJ2-7; the D is unclear. For the CDR3, the DNA is TGCAGTGCTAGTGAGTTTTCAGACTACGAGCAGTACTTC. Protein sequence: CSASEFSDYEQYF.